Listed below are T cell receptor beta chains from one sample, sequenced in a study of CD8 T cells in ankylosing spondylitis. TCRdb re-analysed the 5' RACE reads in MiXCR, keeping a single row per CDR3 protein. Here the sample spans 150,000 to 200,000 distinct CDR3 sequences, about 17% being singletons. Sequencing input: blood, either unsorted or a sorted T cell fraction (not recorded which). All receptors derive from a male donor with ankylosing spondylitis or in good health (not recorded which). Both conserved end residues are part of each CDR3. Fields, in order: D gene, J gene, V gene, clone size, CDR3 DNA, CDR3 protein. A D gene is named only where the DNA matches it firmly. Clone size is shown for a subset of rows, as once, few, many or a class of expanded clone.

d_gene: NA
j_gene: TRBJ1-2
v_gene: TRBV20-1
abundance: many
CDR3nt: TGCAGTGCTGGGAAAAAGAACAACTATGGCTACACCTTC
CDR3aa: CSAGKKNNYGYTF

d_gene: TRBD2
j_gene: TRBJ2-7
v_gene: TRBV20-1
abundance: many
CDR3nt: TGCAGTGCTAGAGATCTTAGCGGGAGCTACGAGCAGTACTTC
CDR3aa: CSARDLSGSYEQYF

d_gene: TRBD2
j_gene: TRBJ2-5
v_gene: TRBV20-1
abundance: few
CDR3nt: TGCAGTGCTAAGGGGACTAGCGGGAGGGCCTTACAAGAGACCCAGTACTTC
CDR3aa: CSAKGTSGRALQETQYF

d_gene: NA
j_gene: TRBJ2-3
v_gene: TRBV20-1
abundance: many
CDR3nt: TGCAGTGCTAGGGAGTCTCCGGGACCTGACACAGATACGCAGTATTTT
CDR3aa: CSARESPGPDTDTQYF

d_gene: NA
j_gene: TRBJ1-4
v_gene: TRBV4-1
abundance: few
CDR3nt: TGCGCCAGCAGCCAAGTCCCCTGGAGTGAAAAACTGTTTTTT
CDR3aa: CASSQVPWSEKLFF

d_gene: TRBD1
j_gene: TRBJ1-2
v_gene: TRBV10-3
abundance: NA
CDR3nt: TGTGCCATCAGTGAGTCGAAGGGGGCCAGAGTGTATGGCTACACCTTC
CDR3aa: CAISESKGARVYGYTF

d_gene: NA
j_gene: TRBJ2-7
v_gene: TRBV28
abundance: NA
CDR3nt: TGTGCCAGCAGTTCCTCAGGGGACGAGCAGTACTTC
CDR3aa: CASSSSGDEQYF

d_gene: TRBD1
j_gene: TRBJ2-2
v_gene: TRBV6-5
abundance: once
CDR3nt: TGTACCAGCAGCACAGGGGTTGGGACCGGGGAGCTGTTTTTT
CDR3aa: CTSSTGVGTGELFF

d_gene: NA
j_gene: TRBJ2-1
v_gene: TRBV28
abundance: few
CDR3nt: TGTGCCGGAGGAGCGCCCCCCAATGAGCAGTTCTTC
CDR3aa: CAGGAPPNEQFF

d_gene: NA
j_gene: TRBJ2-3
v_gene: TRBV29-1
abundance: few
CDR3nt: TGCAGCCCTAGTTGGCTAGATACGCAGTATTTT
CDR3aa: CSPSWLDTQYF

d_gene: TRBD2
j_gene: TRBJ2-1
v_gene: TRBV18
abundance: few
CDR3nt: TGTGCCAGCTCACCCACTAGCGGGAGAGGCTATGAGCAGTTCTTC
CDR3aa: CASSPTSGRGYEQFF

d_gene: TRBD2
j_gene: TRBJ2-7
v_gene: TRBV5-1
abundance: NA
CDR3nt: TGCGCCAGCAGCTTGGGTACCGGACTAGCGGGATACGAGCAGTACTTC
CDR3aa: CASSLGTGLAGYEQYF

d_gene: TRBD2
j_gene: TRBJ2-4
v_gene: TRBV19
abundance: NA
CDR3nt: TGTGCCAGTAGTATCGGACTAGCGGGGAGGAGAAACATTCAGTACTTC
CDR3aa: CASSIGLAGRRNIQYF

d_gene: NA
j_gene: TRBJ1-5
v_gene: TRBV3-1
abundance: many
CDR3nt: TGTGCCAGCAGCAACACCCGCGATCAGCCCCAGCATTTT
CDR3aa: CASSNTRDQPQHF

d_gene: NA
j_gene: TRBJ2-2
v_gene: TRBV5-1
abundance: many
CDR3nt: TGCGCCAGCGGACCCCGCACGAACACCGGGGAGCTGTTTTTT
CDR3aa: CASGPRTNTGELFF

d_gene: NA
j_gene: TRBJ1-5
v_gene: TRBV6-1
abundance: many
CDR3nt: TGTGCCAGCAGCAAGGACAAGAATCAGCCCCAGCATTTT
CDR3aa: CASSKDKNQPQHF

d_gene: TRBD2
j_gene: TRBJ2-2
v_gene: TRBV5-1
abundance: NA
CDR3nt: TGCGCCAGCAGCTCTAGCGGGAGGACCGGGGAGCTGTTTTTT
CDR3aa: CASSSSGRTGELFF

d_gene: TRBD2
j_gene: TRBJ2-3
v_gene: TRBV28
abundance: NA
CDR3nt: TGTGCCAGCAGTTTAGCGGGAGGGATTAGCACAGATACGCAGTATTTT
CDR3aa: CASSLAGGISTDTQYF

d_gene: NA
j_gene: TRBJ2-2
v_gene: TRBV5-1
abundance: many
CDR3nt: TGCGCCAGCAGCCCAAACACCGGGGAGCTGTTTTTT
CDR3aa: CASSPNTGELFF

d_gene: NA
j_gene: TRBJ1-1
v_gene: TRBV20-1
abundance: many
CDR3nt: TGCAGTGCTCCAAACGGCGGGCTGGGCACTGAAGCTTTCTTT
CDR3aa: CSAPNGGLGTEAFF

d_gene: TRBD1
j_gene: TRBJ1-5
v_gene: TRBV30
abundance: NA
CDR3nt: TGTGCCTACCAAAAAGGGGACAGGGATAGCAATCAGCCCCAGCATTTT
CDR3aa: CAYQKGDRDSNQPQHF

d_gene: NA
j_gene: TRBJ2-1
v_gene: TRBV30
abundance: many
CDR3nt: TGTGCCTGGAGCGGGATTCGGAATGAGCAGTTCTTC
CDR3aa: CAWSGIRNEQFF

d_gene: NA
j_gene: TRBJ1-4
v_gene: TRBV28
abundance: few
CDR3nt: TGTGCCAGCAGTCCCCAACCCCCAGCGGCGGGGGAAAAACTGTTTTTT
CDR3aa: CASSPQPPAAGEKLFF

d_gene: NA
j_gene: TRBJ2-7
v_gene: TRBV5-1
abundance: many
CDR3nt: TGCGCCAGCAGCCGGGACCCAGGTCGGAACGAGCAGTACTTC
CDR3aa: CASSRDPGRNEQYF